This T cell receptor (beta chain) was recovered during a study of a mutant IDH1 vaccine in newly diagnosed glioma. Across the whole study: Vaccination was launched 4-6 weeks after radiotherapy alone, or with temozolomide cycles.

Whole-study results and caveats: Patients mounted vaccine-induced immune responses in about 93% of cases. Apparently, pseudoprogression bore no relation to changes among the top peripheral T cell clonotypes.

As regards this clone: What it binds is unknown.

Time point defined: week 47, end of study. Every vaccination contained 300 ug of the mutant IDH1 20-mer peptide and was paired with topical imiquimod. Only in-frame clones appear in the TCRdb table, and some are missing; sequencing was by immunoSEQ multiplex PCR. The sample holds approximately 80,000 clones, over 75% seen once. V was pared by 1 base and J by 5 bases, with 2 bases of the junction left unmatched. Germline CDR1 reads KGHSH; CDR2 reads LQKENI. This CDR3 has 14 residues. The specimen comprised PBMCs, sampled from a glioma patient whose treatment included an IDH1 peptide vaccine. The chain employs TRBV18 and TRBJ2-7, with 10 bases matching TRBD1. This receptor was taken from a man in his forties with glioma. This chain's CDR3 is CASSPLGTGDEQYF. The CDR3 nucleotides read TGTGCCAGCTCACCACTGGGGACAGGGGACGAGCAGTACTTC.